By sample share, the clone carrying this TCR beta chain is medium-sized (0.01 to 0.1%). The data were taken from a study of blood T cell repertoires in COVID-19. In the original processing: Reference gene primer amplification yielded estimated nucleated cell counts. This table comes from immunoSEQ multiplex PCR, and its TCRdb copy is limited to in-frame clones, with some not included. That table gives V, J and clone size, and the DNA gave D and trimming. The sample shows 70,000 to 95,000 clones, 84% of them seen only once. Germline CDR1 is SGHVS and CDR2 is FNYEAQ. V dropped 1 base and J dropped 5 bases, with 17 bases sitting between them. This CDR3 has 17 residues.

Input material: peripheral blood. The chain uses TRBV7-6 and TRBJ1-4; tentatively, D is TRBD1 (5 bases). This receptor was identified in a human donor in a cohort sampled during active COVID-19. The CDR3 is CASSLVAGGDANEKLFF. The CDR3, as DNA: TGTGCCAGCAGCTTAGTTGCCGGAGGGGACGCAAATGAAAAACTGTTTTTT.